This entry features one T cell receptor beta chain sequence. Measured with immunoSEQ multiplex PCR; TCRdb has only the in-frame clones, and not every one. The sample yields about 490,000 clones, around 80% seen once. Per germline, CDR1 MNHNS and CDR2 SASEGT. This CDR3 is 14 amino acids long. The V and J ends lost 1 base and 6 bases respectively, with 10 bases between them. The data were taken from a study of shared clonotypes between healthy human individuals. The specimen sequenced was PBMCs. The gene calls are TRBV6-1 and TRBJ1-5; no reliable D call. This receptor was obtained from a woman aged 40 to 50 in good health. Some clones in this sample may be carry-over from other donors' samples. The CDR3 DNA sequence: TGTGCCAGCAGTGAAGGGAGGATTAGTCAGCCCCAGCATTTT. It codes for CASSEGRISQPQHF.